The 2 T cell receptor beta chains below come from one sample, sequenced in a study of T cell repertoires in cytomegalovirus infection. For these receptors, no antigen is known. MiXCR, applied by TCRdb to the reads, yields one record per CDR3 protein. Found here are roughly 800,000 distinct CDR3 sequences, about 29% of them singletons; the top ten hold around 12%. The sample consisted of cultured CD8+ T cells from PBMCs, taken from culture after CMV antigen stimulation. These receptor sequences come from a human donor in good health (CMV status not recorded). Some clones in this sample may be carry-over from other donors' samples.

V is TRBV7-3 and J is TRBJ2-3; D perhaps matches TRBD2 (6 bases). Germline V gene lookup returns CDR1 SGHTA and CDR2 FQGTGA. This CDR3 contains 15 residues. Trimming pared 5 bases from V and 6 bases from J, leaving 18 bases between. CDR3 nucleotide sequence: TGTGCCAGCAGCATCGGGACTTCCCGGAGGGATACGCAGTATTTT. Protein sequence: CASSIGTSRRDTQYF.

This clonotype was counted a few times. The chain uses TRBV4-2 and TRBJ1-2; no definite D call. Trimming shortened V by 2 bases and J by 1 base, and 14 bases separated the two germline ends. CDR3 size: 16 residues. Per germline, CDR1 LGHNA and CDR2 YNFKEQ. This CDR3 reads CASSQPQRVDNYGYTF. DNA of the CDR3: TGTGCCAGCAGCCAACCTCAGAGGGTGGATAACTATGGCTACACCTTC.